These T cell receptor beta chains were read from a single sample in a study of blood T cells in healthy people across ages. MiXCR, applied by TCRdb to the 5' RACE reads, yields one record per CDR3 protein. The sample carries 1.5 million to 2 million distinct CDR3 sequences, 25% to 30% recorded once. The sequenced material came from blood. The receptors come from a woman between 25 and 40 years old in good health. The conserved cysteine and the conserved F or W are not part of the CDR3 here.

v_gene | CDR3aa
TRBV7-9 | ASNSNGVLGEQY
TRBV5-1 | ASSLRASALPETQY
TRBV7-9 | ASSHGRGTLTYEQY
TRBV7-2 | ASSFLMGLRGYT
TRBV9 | ASSGRLAGSTDTQY
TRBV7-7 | ASSSSEGGEQY
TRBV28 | ASSFVRQPGQEY
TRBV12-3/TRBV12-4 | ASSLEVMEQF
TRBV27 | ASSLGGVGNIQY
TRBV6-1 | ASTRYDQLQH
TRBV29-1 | SVDGTSGRTDTQY
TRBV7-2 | ASSLVQGAGEKLF
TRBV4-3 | ASSQDVRASEQY
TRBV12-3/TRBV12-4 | ASSQLDTADTQY
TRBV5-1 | ASSLVTGMYEQY
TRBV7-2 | ASSSQGTTNLEQY
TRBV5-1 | ASSGGQGTEQY
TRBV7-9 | ASSLMGREAAF
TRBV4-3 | ASSQEGRGVGNEQF
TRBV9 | ASSVWPTDGTEAF
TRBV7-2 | ASSFQGVTEAF
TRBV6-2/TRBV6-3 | VSSYPDTQY
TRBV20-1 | SAREVPWSGTSSTDTQY
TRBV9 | ANSEGTSATYNEQF
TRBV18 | ASSEPGQGGETQY
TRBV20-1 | SAGGLANTDTQY
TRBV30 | AWRAGGKLF
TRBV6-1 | AVRRKDGYT
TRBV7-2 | ASSLGGAAYNSPLH
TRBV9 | ASSPRPPGRAYGARANVLT
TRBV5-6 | ASSLVGSLSYEQY
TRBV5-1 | ASSLVRGDQIYNEQF
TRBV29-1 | SVELADYEQY
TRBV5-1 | ASSSEGLTYNEQF
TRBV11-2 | ASSPFSGGTETQY
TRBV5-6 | ASSFYTQGVYGYT
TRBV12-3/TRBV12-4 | ASSRLGRKETQY
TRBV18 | ASSPRVAGTQETQY
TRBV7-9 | ASNPPGPSYEQY
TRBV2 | ASSEAPGGDAYNSPLH
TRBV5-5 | ASSWYRDQETQY
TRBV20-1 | SAGPPGLAGYNEQV
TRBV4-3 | ASSRGPFNQPQH
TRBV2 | ASTRNRDGEQF
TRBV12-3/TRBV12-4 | ASSGTVGYGYT
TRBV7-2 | ASSFTGPLDTQY
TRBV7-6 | ASSLAPAVLSSTDTQY
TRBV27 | ASSLGTSRETQY
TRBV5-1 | ASSSTGQGADEQF
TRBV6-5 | ASSYDRPSNYGYT
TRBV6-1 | ASKRGTGGLYSNQPQH
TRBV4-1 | ASSQDGLAGGLGGDTQY
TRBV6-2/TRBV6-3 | ASSYSGRDPF
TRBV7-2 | ASHPGGPPTDTQY